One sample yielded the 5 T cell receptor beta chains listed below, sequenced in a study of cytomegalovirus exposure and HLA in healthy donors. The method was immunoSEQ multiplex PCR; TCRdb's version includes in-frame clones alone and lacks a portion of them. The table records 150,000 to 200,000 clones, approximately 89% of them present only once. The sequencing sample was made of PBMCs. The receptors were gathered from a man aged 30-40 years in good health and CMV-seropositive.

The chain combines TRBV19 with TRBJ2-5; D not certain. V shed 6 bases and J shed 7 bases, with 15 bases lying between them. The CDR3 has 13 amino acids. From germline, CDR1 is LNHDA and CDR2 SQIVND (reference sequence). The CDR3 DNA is TGTGCCAGTAGCCCGTCGTTCTATGGGACCCAGTACTTC. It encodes CASSPSFYGTQYF. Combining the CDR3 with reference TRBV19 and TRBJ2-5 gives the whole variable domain DGGITQSPKYLFRKEGQNVTLSCEQNLNHDAMYWYRQDPGQGLRLIYYSQIVNDFQKGDIAEGYSVSREKKESFPLTVTSAQKNPTAFYLCASSPSFYGTQYFGPGTRLLVL.

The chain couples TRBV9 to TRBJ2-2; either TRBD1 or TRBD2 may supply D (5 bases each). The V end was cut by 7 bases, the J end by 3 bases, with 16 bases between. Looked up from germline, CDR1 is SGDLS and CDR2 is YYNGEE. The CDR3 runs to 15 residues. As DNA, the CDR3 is TGTGCCAGCGGTGGGGGAAGCGGCTACACCGGGGAGCTGTTTTTT. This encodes CASGGGSGYTGELFF.

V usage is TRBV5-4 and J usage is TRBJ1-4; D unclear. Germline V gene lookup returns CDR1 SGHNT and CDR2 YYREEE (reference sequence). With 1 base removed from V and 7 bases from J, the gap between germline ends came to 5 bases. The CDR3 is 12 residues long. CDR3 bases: TGTGCCAGCAGCTTGAACAGTGAAAAACTGTTTTTT. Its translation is CASSLNSEKLFF.

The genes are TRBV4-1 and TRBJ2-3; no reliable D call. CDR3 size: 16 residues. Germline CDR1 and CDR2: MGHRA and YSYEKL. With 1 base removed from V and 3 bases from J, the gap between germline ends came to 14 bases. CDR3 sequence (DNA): TGCGCCAGCAGCCAAGGTAACGCAAGGGTGACAGATACGCAGTATTTT. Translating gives CASSQGNARVTDTQYF.

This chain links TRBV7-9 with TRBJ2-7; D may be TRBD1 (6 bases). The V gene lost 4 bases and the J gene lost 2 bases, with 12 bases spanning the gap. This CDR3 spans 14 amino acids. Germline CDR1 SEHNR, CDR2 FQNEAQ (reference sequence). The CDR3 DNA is TGTGCCAGCAGCTCACAGGGACCTCCCTACGAGCAGTACTTC. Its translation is CASSSQGPPYEQYF.